Here is one TCR beta chain with its context. The antigen is not known. Sequence at one end of the junction differs from germline and may be a read error. Per germline, CDR1 LNHNV and CDR2 YYDKDF (reference sequence). The CDR3 totals 16 residues. These data originate in a study of shared clonotypes between healthy human individuals. At the level of the study: Plates per donor: three CD4 naive, three CD4 memory, two CD8 naive, one CD8 memory. Study results and limitations: Naive CD4 clonotypes were shared across a few donors at roughly 5.3%. Some clonotypes were shared by all four sorted-subset donors, while others were not shared. The non-shared ones had lower generation probabilities than the shared ones.

An even split of each subset's genomic DNA across several immunoSEQ plates was performed. Method: immunoSEQ multiplex PCR; TCRdb's copy keeps in-frame clones and lacks some. The sample comprises about 1.1 million clones, around 78% of which are singletons, and 0.55% to 0.7% rests with the top ten. V is TRBV15 and J is TRBJ2-1, with 7 bases identical to TRBD2. Material: memory CD4+ T cells from PBMCs. Subset defined: CD45RA-negative fraction. The TCR was taken from a man younger than 35 in good health. Some clones in this sample may be carry-over from other donors' samples. The CDR3: CASSRGRVVDYNEQFF. DNA of the CDR3: TGTGCCTCCAGCAGAGGGAGGGTCGTCGACTACAATGAGCAGTTCTTC.